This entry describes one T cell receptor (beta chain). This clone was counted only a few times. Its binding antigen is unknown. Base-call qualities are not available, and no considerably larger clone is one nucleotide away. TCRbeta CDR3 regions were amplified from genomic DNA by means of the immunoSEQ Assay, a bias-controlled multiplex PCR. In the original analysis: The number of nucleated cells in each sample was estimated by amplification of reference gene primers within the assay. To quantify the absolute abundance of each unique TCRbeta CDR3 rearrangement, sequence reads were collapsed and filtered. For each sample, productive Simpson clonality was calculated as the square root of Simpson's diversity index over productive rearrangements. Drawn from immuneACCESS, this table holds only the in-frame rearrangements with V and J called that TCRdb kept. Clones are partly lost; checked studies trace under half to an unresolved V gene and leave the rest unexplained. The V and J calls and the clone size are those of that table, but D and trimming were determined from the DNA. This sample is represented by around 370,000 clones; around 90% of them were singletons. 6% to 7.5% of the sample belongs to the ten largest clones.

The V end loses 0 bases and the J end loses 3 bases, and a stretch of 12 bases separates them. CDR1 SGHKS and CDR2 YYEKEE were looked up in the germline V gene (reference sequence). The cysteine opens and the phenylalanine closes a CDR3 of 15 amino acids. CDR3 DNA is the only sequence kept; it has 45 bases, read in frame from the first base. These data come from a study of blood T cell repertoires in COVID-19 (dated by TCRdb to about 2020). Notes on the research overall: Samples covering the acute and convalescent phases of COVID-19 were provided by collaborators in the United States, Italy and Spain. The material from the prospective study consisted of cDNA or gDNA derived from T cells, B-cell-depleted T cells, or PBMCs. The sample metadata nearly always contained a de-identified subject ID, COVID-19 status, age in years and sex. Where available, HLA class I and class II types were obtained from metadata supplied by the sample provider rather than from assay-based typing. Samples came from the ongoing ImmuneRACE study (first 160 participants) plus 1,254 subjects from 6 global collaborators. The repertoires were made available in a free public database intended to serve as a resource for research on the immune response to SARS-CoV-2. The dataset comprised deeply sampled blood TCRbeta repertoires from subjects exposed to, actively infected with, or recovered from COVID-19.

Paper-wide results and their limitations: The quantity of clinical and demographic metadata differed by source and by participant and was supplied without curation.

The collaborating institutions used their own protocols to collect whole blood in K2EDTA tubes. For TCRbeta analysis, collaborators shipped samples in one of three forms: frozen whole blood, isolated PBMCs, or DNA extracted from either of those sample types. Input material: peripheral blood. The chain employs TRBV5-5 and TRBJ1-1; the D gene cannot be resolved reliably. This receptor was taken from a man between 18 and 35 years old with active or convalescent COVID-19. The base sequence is TGTGCCAGCAGCTTGGTCCCAGTTCGGGACACTGAAGCTTTCTTT. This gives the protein CASSLVPVRDTEAFF.